The rows below give T cell receptor beta chains drawn from one sample of a study of blood T cell repertoires in COVID-19. The protocol was immunoSEQ multiplex PCR, while the TCRdb copy is restricted to in-frame clones and leaves out a portion. The sample has roughly 310,000 clones, roughly 90% seen once. Input material: PBMCs or T cells enriched from blood (not recorded which). The receptors originated from a man between 60 and 75 years old who had recovered from COVID-19. CDR3s include the opening cysteine and the closing phenylalanine or tryptophan. D genes are given only for firm matches. The size field is filled for only some rows; it gives once, few, many or a size class.

D: TRBD2
size: .
J: TRBJ2-3
V: TRBV7-9
CDR3: CASSKERPAGVTDTQYF
DNA: TGTGCCAGCAGCAAAGAGAGGCCAGCGGGGGTAACAGATACGCAGTATTTT

D: TRBD2
size: once
J: TRBJ2-5
V: TRBV14
CDR3: CASSPARQTARQAGVKETQYF
DNA: TGTGCCAGCAGCCCTGCCCGACAGACAGCTAGACAAGCGGGGGTAAAAGAGACCCAGTACTTC

D: .
size: few
J: TRBJ1-1
V: TRBV6-5
CDR3: CASSYVANTEAFF
DNA: TGTGCCAGCAGTTATGTAGCAAACACTGAAGCTTTCTTT

D: .
size: once
J: TRBJ2-6
V: TRBV18
CDR3: CASSPGLPGANVLTF
DNA: TGTGCCAGCTCACCAGGGCTCCCTGGGGCCAACGTCCTGACTTTC

D: TRBD2
size: few
J: TRBJ2-3
V: TRBV5-1
CDR3: CASSLGRDSGSADTQYF
DNA: TGCGCCAGCAGCTTGGGTCGGGATAGCGGGAGTGCAGATACGCAGTATTTT

D: TRBD1
size: few
J: TRBJ1-4
V: TRBV5-4
CDR3: CASSLVGTGPEKLFF
DNA: TGTGCCAGCAGCTTGGTGGGGACAGGGCCAGAAAAACTGTTTTTT

D: .
size: .
J: TRBJ1-2
V: TRBV5-5
CDR3: CASSSTQGPANYGYTF
DNA: TGTGCCAGCAGCTCCACCCAGGGCCCCGCTAACTATGGCTACACCTTC

D: TRBD1
size: .
J: TRBJ1-2
V: TRBV11-2
CDR3: CASSPRRQGGPYGYTF
DNA: TGTGCCAGCAGCCCAAGGAGGCAGGGGGGACCCTATGGCTACACCTTC

D: TRBD1
size: .
J: TRBJ1-1
V: TRBV29-1
CDR3: CSVIARDRITEAFF
DNA: TGCAGCGTGATAGCCCGGGACAGAATCACTGAAGCTTTCTTT

D: TRBD1
size: .
J: TRBJ2-6
V: TRBV4-1
CDR3: CASSRGTGTSGANVLTF
DNA: TGCGCCAGCAGCCGAGGGACAGGGACCTCTGGGGCCAACGTCCTGACTTTC

D: TRBD2
size: .
J: TRBJ2-3
V: TRBV5-1
CDR3: CASSGGGSTDTQYF
DNA: TGCGCCAGCTCAGGCGGGGGGTCGACAGATACGCAGTATTTT

D: .
size: .
J: TRBJ1-2
V: TRBV9
CDR3: CASSVDVGQGASANYGYTF
DNA: TGTGCCAGCAGCGTAGATGTCGGCCAAGGGGCCTCAGCTAACTATGGCTACACCTTC

D: .
size: .
J: TRBJ2-1
V: TRBV7-3
CDR3: CASSLTPISRNEQFF
DNA: TGTGCCAGCAGCTTAACCCCAATTAGCCGCAATGAGCAGTTCTTC

D: .
size: .
J: TRBJ1-3
V: TRBV28
CDR3: CASRRVSGNTIYF
DNA: TGTGCCAGCAGGAGGGTCTCTGGAAACACCATATATTTT

D: TRBD1
size: .
J: TRBJ2-1
V: TRBV6-4
CDR3: CASSQQGASYNEQFF
DNA: TGTGCCAGCAGTCAACAGGGGGCGTCCTACAATGAGCAGTTCTTC